The 20 T cell receptor beta chains reported below all come from one sample, sequenced in a study of beta chain features in type 1 diabetes. Findings and caveats of the study: Among all four CD4+ subsets, Type 1 diabetes patients had TCRB CDR3s that were moderately but significantly shorter.

Their recognized antigens are unknown. Isolated RNA was reverse transcribed in full, so expressed TCRB transcripts were sequenced. Profiling relied on immunoSEQ multiplex PCR, and the TCRdb table lists in-frame clones only, not all of them. The repertoire holds roughly 350,000 clones, with roughly 9.8% as singletons. Sequencing input: central memory CD4+ T cells from blood. These receptor sequences come from a man aged 25 to 45 with type 1 diabetes.

The CDR3: CASSLFTSGDNEQFF. CDR3 sequence (DNA): TGTGCCAGCAGCTTGTTTACTAGCGGAGACAATGAGCAGTTCTTC. The rearrangement joins TRBV5-4 to TRBJ2-1; 8 bases match TRBD2. The CDR3 extends over 15 amino acids. CDR1 is SGHNT and CDR2 is YYREEE in the germline V gene (reference sequence). The V gene end was trimmed by 1 base and the J gene end by 5 bases; junction bases not matched to a gene: 5.

The CDR3 DNA reads as TGTGCCAGCAGTGAGCGGGGCAGGACAGATACGCAGTATTTT. Translated, it gives CASSERGRTDTQYF. The J gene is TRBJ2-3, the V gene TRBV6-4; TRBD2 might be the D (6 bases). This CDR3 region has 14 residues. Germline lookup yields CDR1 MRHNA and CDR2 SNTAGT. V was cut by 3 bases and J by 3 bases, with 10 bases left in between.

This clone was observed at least ten times. The V and J genes are TRBV7-2 and TRBJ2-7; D is ambiguous. The V end was cut by 4 bases, the J end by 0 bases, with 4 bases between. Germline CDR1 reads SGHTA; CDR2 reads FQGNSA. This CDR3 comprises 12 residues. This chain's CDR3 is CASSSNSYEQYF. The CDR3 region has the DNA TGTGCCAGCAGCTCTAACTCCTACGAGCAGTACTTC.

The chain's CDR3 is CASSLEGGSMNTEAFF. CDR3 sequence (DNA): TGTGCCAGCAGCCTAGAGGGTGGAAGCATGAACACTGAAGCTTTCTTT. The chain carries TRBV4-2 and TRBJ1-1; D not certain. The CDR3 is 16 residues long. Germline-derived CDR1 and CDR2 are LGHNA and YNFKEQ. V lost 4 bases to trimming and J lost 0 bases, with 15 bases between them.

For the CDR3, the DNA is TGTGCCAGCTCACCACTTCGGACAGGCGCTAGCACAGATACGCAGTATTTT. Residues: CASSPLRTGASTDTQYF. The chain is built from TRBV18 and TRBJ2-3, with 7 positions matching TRBD1. Germline V gene lookup returns CDR1 KGHSH and CDR2 LQKENI. The trim removed 1 base at V and 0 bases at J, leaving 7 bases unmatched. This CDR3 has 17 amino acids.

The count of this clone is one. This may come from a read error, since a much larger clone is one base off. The V and J genes are TRBV5-4 and TRBJ2-3; D is uncertain. The CDR3 spans 12 residues. V lost 2 bases, J lost 1 base, and 2 bases lay in between. Germline assignment: CDR1 SGHNT and CDR2 YYREEE (reference sequence). The CDR3 reads CASSFGTDTQYF. In DNA form, the CDR3 reads TGTGCCAGCAGCTTTGGCACAGATACGCAGTATTTT.

The table lists this clone with a few counts. The chain combines TRBV6-6 with TRBJ2-1, with D unresolved. Germline CDR1 is MNHNY and CDR2 is SVGAGI (reference sequence). This CDR3 has 13 amino acids. Deletions cut 4 bases from V and 4 bases from J, with 8 bases between. This CDR3 is CASSSHSYNEQFF. The CDR3 DNA reads as TGTGCCAGCAGTTCTCACAGTTACAATGAGCAGTTCTTC.

This clone has just a few counts. V is TRBV29-1 and J is TRBJ1-5; no definite D call. V dropped 4 bases and J dropped 8 bases, with 12 bases sitting between them. This CDR3 is 12 amino acids long. CDR1 is SQVTM and CDR2 is ANQGSEA in the germline V gene. CDR3 nucleotides: TGCAGCGTTGGTGACGGTGACGAGCCCCAGCATTTT. Its protein product is CSVGDGDEPQHF.

With respect to this clone: This could be a read error, since a much larger clone is one nucleotide away. The chain recombines TRBV5-1 with TRBJ1-2, with D possibly being TRBD1 (5 bases). V was clipped by 4 bases and J by 4 bases, with 8 bases between them. Germline CDR1 reads SGHRS; CDR2 reads YFSETQ. The CDR3 totals 12 residues. The CDR3 nucleotides are TGCGCCAGCAGCCCGGGGGGCTATGGCTACACCTTC. The encoded protein is CASSPGGYGYTF.

This clone was seen a few times. The rearrangement uses TRBV5-6 and TRBJ2-6; D ambiguous. CDR1 and CDR2 (germline): SGHDT, YYEEEE. This CDR3 is built from 15 residues. With 1 base removed from V and 0 bases from J, the gap between germline ends came to 5 bases. The chain's CDR3 is CASSLRSSGANVLTF. In DNA form, the CDR3 reads TGTGCCAGCAGCTTGAGAAGCTCTGGGGCCAACGTCCTGACTTTC.

This clone was seen ten or more times. The V gene is TRBV7-9, the J gene TRBJ2-1; no reliable D call. V was trimmed by 1 base and J by 6 bases, leaving 10 bases between them. The V gene's germline CDR1 is SEHNR and CDR2 FQNEAQ (reference sequence). There are 14 residues in the CDR3. CDR3 sequence (DNA): TGTGCCAGCAGCTTAGGCAGATTAGGCAATGAGCAGTTCTTC. As protein: CASSLGRLGNEQFF.

This clone was recorded a few times. The chain uses TRBV4-3 and TRBJ2-3; the D call may be TRBD1 or TRBD2 (5 bases each). This CDR3 has 15 amino acids. The germline V and J ends were trimmed by 4 bases and 0 bases, with 11 bases remaining between them. Germline loops: CDR1 LGHNA, CDR2 YSLEER. The CDR3 loop reads CASSPGTISTDTQYF. Here the CDR3 DNA reads TGCGCCAGCAGCCCCGGGACCATCAGCACAGATACGCAGTATTTT.

In its sample, this clone was seen a few times. The rearrangement joins TRBV19 to TRBJ2-2, with 8 bases identical to TRBD2. V was pared by 6 bases and J by 3 bases, with 9 bases of the junction left unmatched. Germline V gene data show CDR1 as LNHDA and CDR2 as SQIVND (reference sequence). The CDR3 is made up of 16 amino acids. The CDR3 DNA follows: TGTGCCAGTAGAAGGAAAGGGACTAGAGACACCGGGGAGCTGTTTTTT. Residues: CASRRKGTRDTGELFF.

This chain links TRBV6-6 with TRBJ2-5; 9 bases are shared with TRBD2. CDR3 size: 16 residues. Per germline, CDR1 MNHNY and CDR2 SVGAGI (reference sequence). The V segment lost 5 bases and the J segment 4 bases; nucleotides outside the gene matches: 11. Here the CDR3 reads CASSPRLAERGETQYF. The CDR3 coding sequence is TGTGCCAGCAGTCCCCGACTAGCGGAGAGGGGAGAGACCCAGTACTTC.

The table lists this clone with a few counts. The chain joins TRBV9 to TRBJ1-1; D is uncertain. The V and J ends lost 1 base and 0 bases respectively, with 10 bases between them. The CDR3 contains 15 residues. Germline V gives CDR1 SGDLS, CDR2 YYNGEE. The CDR3 DNA reads TGTGCCAGCAGCGTAACTTGGCAACTGAACACTGAAGCTTTCTTT. It encodes CASSVTWQLNTEAFF.

Ten or more counts support this clone. This rearrangement joins TRBV6-1 to TRBJ2-1; D gene ambiguous. The CDR3 length is 15 residues. Germline values: CDR1 MNHNS, CDR2 SASEGT. V lost 0 bases to trimming and J lost 4 bases, with 10 bases between them. CDR3 sequence: CASSEAGRSYNEQFF. The CDR3 DNA sequence: TGTGCCAGCAGTGAAGCTGGCCGTTCTTACAATGAGCAGTTCTTC.

Worth noting for this clone: The sample has other DNA sequences that encode this CDR3 too. The rearrangement links TRBV11-2 to TRBJ2-5; D may be TRBD1 (7 bases). V was trimmed by 0 bases and J by 4 bases, leaving 12 bases between them. CDR1 SGHAT and CDR2 FQNNGV come from the germline V gene. The CDR3 totals 15 residues. CDR3 DNA sequence: TGTGCCAGCAGCTTAGACAGGGGGGTAGGAGAGACCCAGTACTTC. This sequence encodes CASSLDRGVGETQYF. The full variable domain, its missing parts supplied by reference TRBV11-2 and TRBJ2-5, is EAGVAQSPRYKIIEKRQSVAFWCNPISGHATLYWYQQILGQGPKLLIQFQNNGVVDDSQLPKDRFSAERLKGVDSTLKIQPAKLEDSAVYLCASSLDRGVGETQYFGPGTRLLVL.

The chain carries TRBV11-1 and TRBJ2-7; D might be TRBD1 (6 bases). The V gene lost 3 bases and the J gene lost 4 bases, with 10 bases spanning the gap. This CDR3 contains 13 residues. CDR1 SGHAT and CDR2 FQDESV come from the germline V gene (reference sequence). CDR3 residues: CASSFPGVYEQYF. As DNA, the CDR3 is TGTGCCAGCAGCTTTCCAGGGGTTTACGAGCAGTACTTC. Using reference TRBV11-1 and TRBJ2-7 for the parts outside the CDR3, the full variable domain is EAEVAQSPRYKITEKSQAVAFWCDPISGHATLYWYRQILGQGPELLVQFQDESVVDDSQLPKDRFSAERLKGVDSTLKIQPAELGDSAMYLCASSFPGVYEQYFGPGTRLTVT.

Of note for this clone: The same CDR3 is also encoded by other DNA sequences in this sample. The CDR3 DNA sequence: TGTGCCAGCAGCTCCCGGACCCAAGAGACCCAGTACTTC. Translated: CASSSRTQETQYF. The V call is TRBV11-2, the J call TRBJ2-5; D not certain. Deletions cut 4 bases from V and 1 base from J, with 7 bases between. Germline assignment: CDR1 SGHAT and CDR2 FQNNGV. There are 13 residues in the CDR3. Complete variable domain (other parts from reference TRBV11-2 and TRBJ2-5): EAGVAQSPRYKIIEKRQSVAFWCNPISGHATLYWYQQILGQGPKLLIQFQNNGVVDDSQLPKDRFSAERLKGVDSTLKIQPAKLEDSAVYLCASSSRTQETQYFGPGTRLLVL.

This clone came up many times. Other nucleotide sequences from this sample produce the same CDR3. The J gene is TRBJ2-5, the V gene TRBV28; 7 bases agree with TRBD1. The CDR3 extends over 12 amino acids. The germline V gene encodes CDR1 MDHEN and CDR2 SYDVKM. After removal of 8 bases from V and 1 base from J, the junction contained 1 base not matched to a gene. CDR3 in DNA: TGTGCCAGCGAGGGGGCCCAAGAGACCCAGTACTTC. Translating it yields CASEGAQETQYF. Supplemented by reference TRBV28 and TRBJ2-5, the full variable domain reads DVKVTQSSRYLVKRTGEKVFLECVQDMDHENMFWYRQDPGLGLRLIYFSYDVKMKEKGDIPEGYSVSREKKERFSLILESASTNQTSMYLCASEGAQETQYFGPGTRLLVL.